A selection of T cell receptor beta chains follows, all from one sample in a study of cytomegalovirus exposure and HLA in healthy donors. The method was immunoSEQ multiplex PCR; TCRdb's version includes in-frame clones alone and lacks a portion of them. Of 70,000 to 95,000 clones listed, around 84% were seen once; the top ten hold under 2.5%. Specimen: PBMCs. The receptor set was obtained from a man in his late teens or twenties in good health and CMV-seronegative. Each CDR3 is given with its conserved first and last residue. Expanded clones get a size class; other rows say once, few or many, or leave the size out.

J gene: TRBJ1-6
clone size: -
V gene: TRBV5-6
CDR3 protein: CASSWRGTGESSYNSPLHF

J gene: TRBJ1-1
clone size: once
V gene: TRBV9
CDR3 protein: CASSPGALMNTEAFF

J gene: TRBJ1-2
clone size: -
V gene: TRBV6-5
CDR3 protein: CASSYSGRLYGYTF

J gene: TRBJ1-3
clone size: -
V gene: TRBV5-1
CDR3 protein: CASRQQGSGNTIYF

J gene: TRBJ1-1
clone size: -
V gene: TRBV29-1
CDR3 protein: CSVLRDRGHGTEAFF

J gene: TRBJ1-1
clone size: -
V gene: TRBV6-5
CDR3 protein: CASTHRSFPEAFF

J gene: TRBJ1-3
clone size: -
V gene: TRBV14
CDR3 protein: CASSQVTGYSGNTIYF

J gene: TRBJ1-1
clone size: -
V gene: TRBV25-1
CDR3 protein: CASSPDRATEAFF

J gene: TRBJ1-2
clone size: -
V gene: TRBV2
CDR3 protein: CASSPGQGAYGYTF

J gene: TRBJ2-7
clone size: -
V gene: TRBV7-2
CDR3 protein: CASSSSYYEQYF

J gene: TRBJ1-1
clone size: -
V gene: TRBV7-9
CDR3 protein: CSSSLGQGLDTEAFF

J gene: -
clone size: -
V gene: TRBV7-9
CDR3 protein: CASSPSGGAYEQYF

J gene: TRBJ2-5
clone size: -
V gene: TRBV10-1
CDR3 protein: CASSSDWMGLGTQYF

J gene: TRBJ2-5
clone size: -
V gene: TRBV2
CDR3 protein: CASSIRIDFGETQYF

J gene: TRBJ2-6
clone size: -
V gene: TRBV5-4
CDR3 protein: CASSRDRVSGANVLTF

J gene: TRBJ2-1
clone size: -
V gene: TRBV10-1
CDR3 protein: CASSGPGLDGHEQFF

J gene: TRBJ2-5
clone size: -
V gene: TRBV28
CDR3 protein: CASSSRRLAGGLETQYF

J gene: TRBJ2-3
clone size: -
V gene: TRBV7-3
CDR3 protein: CASSLVVGGGGTQYF

J gene: TRBJ1-1
clone size: -
V gene: TRBV18
CDR3 protein: CASSANRGETEAFF

J gene: TRBJ2-3
clone size: once
V gene: TRBV5-8
CDR3 protein: CATSGGMGDTQYF

J gene: TRBJ2-1
clone size: -
V gene: TRBV7-9
CDR3 protein: CSSSLFRGSGGYEQFF

J gene: TRBJ2-1
clone size: -
V gene: TRBV12-5
CDR3 protein: CASGLDRYNEQFF

J gene: TRBJ2-7
clone size: -
V gene: TRBV6-5
CDR3 protein: CASSQDRGPYEQYF

J gene: TRBJ1-2
clone size: few
V gene: TRBV7-8
CDR3 protein: CASSPNRAGGGYTF

J gene: TRBJ1-1
clone size: -
V gene: TRBV2
CDR3 protein: CASSAPRSVNTEAFF

J gene: TRBJ1-4
clone size: -
V gene: TRBV7-9
CDR3 protein: CSSSPGGGRGEKLFF

J gene: TRBJ1-5
clone size: -
V gene: TRBV6-5
CDR3 protein: CASRPGTGPQPQHF

J gene: TRBJ2-2
clone size: -
V gene: TRBV27
CDR3 protein: CATRGRANTGELFF

J gene: TRBJ1-3
clone size: few
V gene: TRBV6-6
CDR3 protein: CASSYQGTRSGNTIYF

J gene: TRBJ1-1
clone size: -
V gene: TRBV19
CDR3 protein: CASSRRAPNTEAFF

J gene: TRBJ2-3
clone size: -
V gene: TRBV9
CDR3 protein: CASSVGSGGSDTQYF

J gene: TRBJ1-1
clone size: few
V gene: TRBV6-1
CDR3 protein: CASRDRVGDTEAFF

J gene: TRBJ2-7
clone size: once
V gene: TRBV4-2
CDR3 protein: CASSQQGTYEQYF

J gene: TRBJ2-7
clone size: -
V gene: TRBV5-1
CDR3 protein: CASSFTGSAYEQYF

J gene: TRBJ2-3
clone size: -
V gene: TRBV5-1
CDR3 protein: CASSLVSGGLDTQYF

J gene: TRBJ1-5
clone size: -
V gene: TRBV19
CDR3 protein: CASTLRDRHQPQHF

J gene: TRBJ2-2
clone size: once
V gene: TRBV9
CDR3 protein: CASSDSDRLRGELFF

J gene: TRBJ1-1
clone size: few
V gene: TRBV23-1
CDR3 protein: CASSQSVRVNTEAFF

J gene: TRBJ1-6
clone size: few
V gene: TRBV6-1
CDR3 protein: CAIEGQEYSPLHF

J gene: TRBJ1-2
clone size: few
V gene: TRBV7-3
CDR3 protein: CASSLFPYGYTF

J gene: TRBJ1-2
clone size: -
V gene: TRBV7-5
CDR3 protein: CARSLAGVQGYTF

J gene: TRBJ1-2
clone size: once
V gene: TRBV18
CDR3 protein: CASSPKADTNYGYTF

J gene: TRBJ2-5
clone size: -
V gene: TRBV5-1
CDR3 protein: CASGQGRLEETQYF

J gene: TRBJ2-2
clone size: -
V gene: TRBV27
CDR3 protein: CASRTGRGNTGELFF